This entry features one T cell receptor beta chain sequence. Its recognized antigen is unknown. Within one base of it there is no much larger clone, and no base qualities were kept. This sample is drawn from a study of blood T cells in healthy people across ages (dated by TCRdb to 2014 to 2015). Background on the whole study: In model experiments, template switching captured roughly one uniquely barcoded TCR beta cDNA molecule for every two T cells. Age-related changes in TCR beta repertoire diversity were measured in the study by deep sequencing normalized with unique cDNA molecular identifiers. To avoid experimental bias, donors of different ages were distributed randomly across sequencing lanes. Donors were grouped into four age groups: young (average roughly 15 years), middle-aged (under 40), aged (about 60) and long-lived (approximately 78). Two additional independent replicas of 1 million unique cDNA reads from the same blood draw were analyzed for two donors (one aged 18 to 30 and one aged 80 or older). Paper-wide results and their limitations: Since profiling was done on bulk unsorted PBMCs, naive and antigen-experienced compartments could not be conclusively compared. Estimates of total diversity based on one million sequenced T cells were considered lower bounds and underestimates. Observed TCR beta diversity correlated strongly with the percentage of naive T cells measured by flow cytometry. Observed TCR beta diversity per million T cells fell roughly linearly with age, and a significant reduction was already apparent by age around 40. Because donor CMV infection status was unknown, age-related changes in expanded clonotypes were potentially confounded. Compared with the aged group, the long-lived group had more naive CD4+ T cells, fewer expanded clones and increased TCR diversity, suggesting age selection.

The library was generated by 5' RACE. Sequencer: Illumina HiSeq 2500. A second PCR of 7 to 11 cycles was performed with a sample-barcoded 5' primer and a J-beta primer mix. A unique molecular identifier was introduced onto each TCR beta cDNA molecule by a template-switch 5' adaptor carrying 12 random nucleotides. Each sample yielded at least 3 million CDR3-containing paired-end reads. The Mint cDNA synthesis kit, primed by a TRBC-specific oligonucleotide, was used to synthesize first-strand cDNA from all RNA. All cDNA was treated with uracil-DNA glycosylase and then went through a first 18-cycle PCR with the universal primers M1SS and BC2_uni_R. On the study's bioinformatics: Each sample was normalized by randomly selecting 1 million high-quality reads, each carrying a distinct molecular identifier. Instead of being binned into consensus sequences, reads with shared molecular identifiers were discarded. MiTCR, with a Q25 quality threshold and the strictest error-elimination algorithm, was used for CDR3 identification, clonotype clustering and error correction. A nonparametric unseen species model with Euler transformation was used to estimate lower-bound total TCR beta diversity. TCRdb itself trimmed the public reads at Q25 with fastp, ran MiXCR and retained productive beta chains. Records with the same CDR3 protein are collapsed into one entry carrying the most frequent genes and DNA. It is TCRdb's table, rather than the study itself, that gives the V and J calls and clone size. The sample table holds over a million distinct CDR3 sequences, of which 35% to 55% were seen once. The ten top clones hold 15% to 20% of the sample.

Trimming at the junction amounts to 6 bases on V and 0 bases on J, and the germline ends lie 6 bases apart. The germline V gene sets CDR1 to SQVTM and CDR2 to ANQGSEA. The CDR3 holds 12 amino acids from the cysteine to the phenylalanine. The retained sequence is limited to the CDR3, 36 bases, with the frame set at the first base. Donors were 40 or so systemically healthy Caucasian individuals from Russia aged roughly 6 to 90 years. About 9.8 milliliters of peripheral blood were drawn from each donor into EDTA-treated Vacutainer tubes. PBMCs were isolated by Ficoll-Paque density-gradient centrifugation, with at least 6.5 million obtained per sample. Trizol reagent was used to extract total RNA from the PBMCs, yielding at least 6 micrograms per sample. For every donor, an aliquot of PBMCs went through flow cytometry to measure the percentages of naive CD45RAhigh/CD27high T cells.

The sequence links TRBV29-1 to TRBJ1-5; the D gene is unclear. The TCR originated in a woman aged 60-70 years in good health. Sequenced material: blood. This receptor carries the CDR3 CSVQYSNQPQHF. The DNA sequence follows: TGCAGCGTACAGTATAGCAATCAGCCCCAGCATTTT.